Shown below are 2 T cell receptor beta chains from a single sample sequenced in a study of metastatic and nonmetastatic thyroid tumors. No treatment of any kind had been given to any patient before thyroid surgery. TCRdb re-analyzed the PCR reads using MiXCR. Here the sample spans about 41,000 clones, roughly 10% being singletons. Sequenced sample: blood. These receptors originate from a female donor with papillary thyroid cancer or a benign thyroid nodule (not recorded which). Some clones in this sample may be carry-over from other donors' samples.

At least ten counts were recorded for this clone. The rearrangement uses TRBV30 and TRBJ2-7, with D uncertain. With 6 bases removed from V and 3 bases from J, the gap between germline ends came to 12 bases. This CDR3 spans 12 amino acids. Per the germline V gene, CDR1 is GTSNPN and CDR2 is SVGIG (reference sequence). DNA for the CDR3: TGTGCCTGTAGAATGGGCAGCTACGAGCAGTACTTC. It encodes CACRMGSYEQYF.

This clone showed up many times. Different DNA sequences within this sample yield the same CDR3. The V call is TRBV30, the J call TRBJ1-6; 9 bases are shared with TRBD1. V shed 2 bases, J shed 9 bases, and the junction held 5 bases outside the gene matches. The CDR3 covers 14 residues. Germline values: CDR1 GTSNPN, CDR2 SVGIG (reference sequence). The CDR3: CAWSRGQGPSPLHF. The CDR3 DNA reads TGTGCCTGGAGTAGGGGACAGGGACCTTCACCCCTCCACTTT. Based on the CDR3 plus reference TRBV30 and TRBJ1-6, the full variable domain is SQTIHQWPATLVQPVGSPLSLECTVEGTSNPNLYWYRQAAGRGLQLLFYSVGIGQISSEVPQNLSASRPQDRQFILSSKKLLLSDSGFYLCAWSRGQGPSPLHFGNGTRLTVT.